This T cell receptor beta chain was sequenced for a study of monozygotic twins with cystic fibrosis. The study's findings and limits: No link emerged between shared CDR3 counts and age, concordance or severity. V usage most resembled the co-twin in 13 of 16 pairs. Clonality was generally low (median approximately 0.009), higher in the most severe patients. Nucleotide-identical clonotype sharing was significantly higher within monozygotic CF twin pairs than between unrelated CF individuals.

Remarks on this clone: Its cognate antigen is unknown.

Using immunoSEQ multiplex PCR, the repertoire was profiled, and TCRdb retains in-frame clones only, with some absent. The sample shows about 20,000 clones, around 96% of them seen only once. Trimming shortened V by 2 bases and J by 0 bases, and 11 bases separated the two germline ends. The CDR3 is made up of 15 amino acids. CDR1 and CDR2 from the germline V gene are LNHDA and SQIVND (reference sequence). V is TRBV19 and J is TRBJ2-7; no clear D. The receptor was derived from a girl aged 2 to 10 with cystic fibrosis. The sequenced sample was blood. The CDR3 bases are TGTGCCAGTAGTATAAGGGCGGCTAGCTCCTACGAGCAGTACTTC. Amino acids: CASSIRAASSYEQYF.